The 8 T cell receptor beta chains below were found in one sample sequenced in a study of T cell responses to AZD1222 COVID-19 vaccine. TCRdb keeps only in-frame clones here, not all; method: immunoSEQ multiplex PCR. The data show roughly 180,000 clones, about nine tenths seen once. The specimen comprised peripheral blood, sampled on day 0 of AZD1222 vaccination. The receptors come from an adult in good health.

The chain is built from TRBV19 and TRBJ2-6; D is unclear. Germline V gene data show CDR1 as LNHDA and CDR2 as SQIVND (reference sequence). The CDR3 sequence is 14 residues long. The V end lost 3 bases, the J end lost 1 base, and 4 bases lay between the germline ends. The CDR3 here is CASSIPSGANVLTF. The CDR3 DNA reads TGTGCCAGTAGTATCCCTTCTGGGGCCAACGTCCTGACTTTC. The full variable domain, its missing parts supplied by reference TRBV19 and TRBJ2-6, is DGGITQSPKYLFRKEGQNVTLSCEQNLNHDAMYWYRQDPGQGLRLIYYSQIVNDFQKGDIAEGYSVSREKKESFPLTVTSAQKNPTAFYLCASSIPSGANVLTFGAGSRLTVL.

This clone showed up just a few times. The rearrangement uses TRBV7-2 and TRBJ2-1; TRBD1 matches at 9 bases. CDR1 and CDR2 (germline): SGHTA, FQGNSA. V was pared by 3 bases and J by 7 bases, with 4 bases of the junction left unmatched. There are 14 residues in the CDR3. The CDR3 region is CASSLGQGPNEQFF. In DNA, the CDR3 is TGTGCCAGCAGCTTGGGACAGGGACCGAATGAGCAGTTCTTC. Full variable domain (outside the CDR3, taken from reference TRBV7-2 and TRBJ2-1): GAGVSQSPSNKVTEKGKDVELRCDPISGHTALYWYRQSLGQGLEFLIYFQGNSAPDKSGLPSDRFSAERTGGSVSTLTIQRTQQEDSAVYLCASSLGQGPNEQFFGPGTRLTVL.

This clone was found once. V and J are TRBV29-1 and TRBJ1-6, with TRBD1 matching 7 bases. The germline CDR1 and CDR2 sequences are SQVTM and ANQGSEA. This CDR3 has 13 amino acids. V trimming: 4 bases; J trimming: 6 bases; junction bases outside the gene matches: 3. CDR3 bases: TGCAGCGTTGCGACAGGGCTTAATTCACCCCTCCACTTT. Protein product: CSVATGLNSPLHF. Based on the CDR3 plus reference TRBV29-1 and TRBJ1-6, the full variable domain is SAVISQKPSRDICQRGTSLTIQCQVDSQVTMMFWYRQQPGQSLTLIATANQGSEATYESGFVIDKFPISRPNLTFSTLTVSNMSPEDSSIYLCSVATGLNSPLHFGNGTRLTVT.

This sequence joins TRBV6-5 and TRBJ2-1; TRBD1 or TRBD2 may be the D gene (5 bases each). The CDR3 covers 12 residues. CDR1 is MNHEY and CDR2 is SVGAGI in the germline V gene. Trimming shortened V by 2 bases and J by 9 bases, and 8 bases separated the two germline ends. DNA of the CDR3: TGTGCCAGCAGTTACGGGACCGGTGAGCAGTTCTTC. Translating gives CASSYGTGEQFF.

This chain connects TRBV12-3 or TRBV12-4 to TRBJ2-3; D is perhaps TRBD1 (5 bases). The CDR3 runs to 13 residues. The V end lost 2 bases, the J end lost 8 bases, and 11 bases lay between the germline ends. CDR3: CASSLRGAGTQYF. The CDR3 DNA reads TGTGCCAGCAGTTTAAGGGGCGCAGGTACGCAGTATTTT.

The count of this clone is one. The rearrangement joins TRBV7-8 to TRBJ1-2; D call uncertain. The CDR3 runs to 12 residues. In germline, CDR1 is SGHVS, CDR2 FQNEAQ. V was trimmed by 5 bases and J by 8 bases, leaving 12 bases between them. DNA of the CDR3: TGTGCCAGCAGCAATTCCGGGAGGGGCTACACCTTC. Translating it yields CASSNSGRGYTF.

The CDR3 loop is CASSWTGGHTEAFF. In nucleotides, the CDR3 is TGTGCCAGCAGCTGGACAGGGGGCCACACTGAAGCTTTCTTT. V usage is TRBV11-3 and J usage is TRBJ1-1, with 11 bases that match TRBD1. The junction had 1 base not matched to a gene; V was cut back by 4 bases and J by 3 bases. Germline CDR1 SGHNT, CDR2 YENEEA. CDR3 length: 14 residues.

This sequence joins TRBV14 and TRBJ1-2, with D perhaps matching TRBD1 (5 bases). The CDR3 sequence is 13 residues long. V lost 1 base to trimming and J lost 8 bases, with 11 bases between them. From germline, CDR1 is SGHDN and CDR2 FVKESK. CDR3 in amino acids: CASSQVGVGGYTF. The CDR3 nucleotides are TGTGCCAGCAGCCAAGTAGGGGTCGGAGGCTACACCTTC.